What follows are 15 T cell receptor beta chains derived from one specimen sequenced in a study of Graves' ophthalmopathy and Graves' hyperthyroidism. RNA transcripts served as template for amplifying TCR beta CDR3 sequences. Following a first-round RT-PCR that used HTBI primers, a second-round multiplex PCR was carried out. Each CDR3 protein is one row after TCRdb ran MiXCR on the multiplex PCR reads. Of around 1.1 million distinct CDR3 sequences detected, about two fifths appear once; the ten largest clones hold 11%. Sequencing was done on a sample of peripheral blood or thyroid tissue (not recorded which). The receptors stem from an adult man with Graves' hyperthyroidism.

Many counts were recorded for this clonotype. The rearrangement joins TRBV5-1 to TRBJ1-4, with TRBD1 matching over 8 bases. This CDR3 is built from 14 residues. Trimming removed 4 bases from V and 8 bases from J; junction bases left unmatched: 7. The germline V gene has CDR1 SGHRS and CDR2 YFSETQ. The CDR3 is CASSASGTGEKLFF. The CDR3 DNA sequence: TGCGCCAGCAGCGCATCCGGGACAGGCGAAAAACTGTTTTTT. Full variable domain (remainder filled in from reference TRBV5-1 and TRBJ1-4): KAGVTQTPRYLIKTRGQQVTLSCSPISGHRSVSWYQQTPGQGLQFLFEYFSETQRNKGNFPGRFSGRQFSNSRSEMNVSTLELGDSALYLCASSASGTGEKLFFGSGTQLSVL.

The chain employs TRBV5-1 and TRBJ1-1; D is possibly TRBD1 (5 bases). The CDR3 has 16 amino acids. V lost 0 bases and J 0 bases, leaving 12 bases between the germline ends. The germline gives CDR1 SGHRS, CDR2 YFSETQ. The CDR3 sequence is CASSLVGRRMNTEAFF. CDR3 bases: TGCGCCAGCAGCTTGGTGGGGCGCAGAATGAACACTGAAGCTTTCTTT.

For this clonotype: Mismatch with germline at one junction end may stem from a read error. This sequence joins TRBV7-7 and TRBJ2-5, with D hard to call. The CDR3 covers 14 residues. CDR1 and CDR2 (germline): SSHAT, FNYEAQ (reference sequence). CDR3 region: CASSIRLGVETQYF. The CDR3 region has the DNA TGTGCTAGCAGCATCAGGCTTGGGGTCGAGACCCAGTACTTC.

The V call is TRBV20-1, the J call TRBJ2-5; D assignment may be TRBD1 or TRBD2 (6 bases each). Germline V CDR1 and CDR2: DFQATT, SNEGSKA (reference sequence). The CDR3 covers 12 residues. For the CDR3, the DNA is TGCAGCTGCGGGACAAGTAATCAGCCCCAGTACTTC. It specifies CSCGTSNQPQYF.

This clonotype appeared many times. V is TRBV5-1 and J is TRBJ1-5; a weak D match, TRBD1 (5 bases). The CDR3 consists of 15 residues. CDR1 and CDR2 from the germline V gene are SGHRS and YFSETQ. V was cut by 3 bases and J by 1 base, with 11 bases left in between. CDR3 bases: TGCGCCAGCAGCTGGGACGGAGGAAGCAATCAGCCCCAGCATTTT. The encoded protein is CASSWDGGSNQPQHF. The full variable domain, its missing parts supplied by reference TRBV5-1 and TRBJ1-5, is KAGVTQTPRYLIKTRGQQVTLSCSPISGHRSVSWYQQTPGQGLQFLFEYFSETQRNKGNFPGRFSGRQFSNSRSEMNVSTLELGDSALYLCASSWDGGSNQPQHFGDGTRLSIL.

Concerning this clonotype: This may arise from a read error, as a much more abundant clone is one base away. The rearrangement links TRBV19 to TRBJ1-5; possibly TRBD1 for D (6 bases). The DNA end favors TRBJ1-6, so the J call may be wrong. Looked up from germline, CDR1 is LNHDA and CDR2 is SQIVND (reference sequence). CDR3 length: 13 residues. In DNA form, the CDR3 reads TGTACCAGCACGAGGGGGGGAAGTTCACCCCTCCACTTT. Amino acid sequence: CTSTRGGSSPLHF.

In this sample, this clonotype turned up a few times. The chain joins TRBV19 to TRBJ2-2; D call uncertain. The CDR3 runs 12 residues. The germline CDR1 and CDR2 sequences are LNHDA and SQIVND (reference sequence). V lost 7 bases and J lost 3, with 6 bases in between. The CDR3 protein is CASNPYTGELFF. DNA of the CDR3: TGTGCCAGTAATCCGTACACCGGGGAGCTGTTTTTT. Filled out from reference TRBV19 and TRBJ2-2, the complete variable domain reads DGGITQSPKYLFRKEGQNVTLSCEQNLNHDAMYWYRQDPGQGLRLIYYSQIVNDFQKGDIAEGYSVSREKKESFPLTVTSAQKNPTAFYLCASNPYTGELFFGEGSRLTVL.

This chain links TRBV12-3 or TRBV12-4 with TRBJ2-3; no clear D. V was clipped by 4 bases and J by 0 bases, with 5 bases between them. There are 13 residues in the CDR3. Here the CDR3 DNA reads TGTGCCAGCAGTTACTCGAGCACAGATACGCAGTATTTT. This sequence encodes CASSYSSTDTQYF.

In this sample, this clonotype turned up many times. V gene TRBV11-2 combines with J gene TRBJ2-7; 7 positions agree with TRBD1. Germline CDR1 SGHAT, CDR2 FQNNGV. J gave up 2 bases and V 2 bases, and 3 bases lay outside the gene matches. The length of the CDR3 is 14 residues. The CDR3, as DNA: TGTGCCAGCAGCTTAATGGACAGGACCTACGAGCAGTACTTC. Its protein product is CASSLMDRTYEQYF.

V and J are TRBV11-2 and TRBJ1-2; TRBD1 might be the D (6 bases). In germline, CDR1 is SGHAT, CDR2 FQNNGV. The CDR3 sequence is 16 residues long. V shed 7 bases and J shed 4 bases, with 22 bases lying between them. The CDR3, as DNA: TGTGCCAGCATTACGCTGTCGGGGGGCCGGGGCTATGGCTACACCTTC. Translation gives CASITLSGGRGYGYTF. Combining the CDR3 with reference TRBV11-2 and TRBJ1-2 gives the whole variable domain EAGVAQSPRYKIIEKRQSVAFWCNPISGHATLYWYQQILGQGPKLLIQFQNNGVVDDSQLPKDRFSAERLKGVDSTLKIQPAKLEDSAVYLCASITLSGGRGYGYTFGSGTRLTVV.

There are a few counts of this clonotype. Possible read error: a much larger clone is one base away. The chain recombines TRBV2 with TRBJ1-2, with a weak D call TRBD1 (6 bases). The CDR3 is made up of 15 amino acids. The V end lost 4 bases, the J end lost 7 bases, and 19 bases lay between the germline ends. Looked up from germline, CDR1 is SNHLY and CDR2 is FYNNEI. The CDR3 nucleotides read TGTGCCAGCAGTGTATTGGGGGGGCGCAGTAGTGGCTACACCTTC. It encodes CASSVLGGRSSGYTF.

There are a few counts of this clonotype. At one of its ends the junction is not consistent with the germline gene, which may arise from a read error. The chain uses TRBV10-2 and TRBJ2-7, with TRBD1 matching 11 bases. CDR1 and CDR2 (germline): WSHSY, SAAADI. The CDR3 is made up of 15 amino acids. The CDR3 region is CASRTSGTGGYEQYF. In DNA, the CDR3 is TGTGCCAGCAGAACTTCCGGGACAGGGGGCTACGAGCAGTACTTC.

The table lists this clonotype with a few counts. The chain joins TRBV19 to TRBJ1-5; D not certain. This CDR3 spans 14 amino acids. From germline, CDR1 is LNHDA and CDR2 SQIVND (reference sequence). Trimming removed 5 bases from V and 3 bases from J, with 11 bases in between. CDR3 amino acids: CASSPAIVNQPQHF. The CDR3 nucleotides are TGTGCCAGTAGTCCGGCCATAGTCAATCAGCCCCAGCATTTT.

CDR3 amino acids: CASSLIGTGAEKLFF. The DNA of the CDR3 is TGTGCCAGCAGCTTAATCGGGACAGGGGCTGAAAAACTGTTTTTT. This chain uses TRBV11-2 with TRBJ1-4; 10 bases line up with TRBD1. In germline, CDR1 is SGHAT, CDR2 FQNNGV. V lost 2 bases and J lost 7; bases outside the gene matches: 4. The CDR3 length is 15 residues.

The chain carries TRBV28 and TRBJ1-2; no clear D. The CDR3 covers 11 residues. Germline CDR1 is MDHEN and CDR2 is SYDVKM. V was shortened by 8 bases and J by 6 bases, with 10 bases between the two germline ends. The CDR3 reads CASYREDGYTF. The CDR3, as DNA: TGTGCCAGCTATAGGGAAGATGGCTACACCTTC.